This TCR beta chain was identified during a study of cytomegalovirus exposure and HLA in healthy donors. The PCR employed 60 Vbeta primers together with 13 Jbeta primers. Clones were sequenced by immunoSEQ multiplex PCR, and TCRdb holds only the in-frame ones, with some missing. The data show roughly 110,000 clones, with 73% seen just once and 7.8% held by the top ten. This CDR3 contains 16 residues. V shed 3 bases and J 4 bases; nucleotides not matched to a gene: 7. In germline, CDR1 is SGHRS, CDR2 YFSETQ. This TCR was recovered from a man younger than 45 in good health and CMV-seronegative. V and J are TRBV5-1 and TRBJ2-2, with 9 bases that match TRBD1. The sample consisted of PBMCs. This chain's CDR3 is CASSSGGQGITGELFF. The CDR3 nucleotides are TGCGCCAGCAGCTCGGGGGGACAGGGAATCACCGGGGAGCTGTTTTTT.